A single sample is the source of the 26 T cell receptor beta chains below, sequenced in a study of response to subunit inactivated influenza vaccine. MiXCR was run by TCRdb on the RT-PCR reads, yielding one entry per CDR3 protein. Of over 800,000 distinct CDR3 sequences detected, 21% appear once; the ten largest clones hold 10%. The sequences come from PBMCs from blood, collected 5 to 6 days after vaccination. These receptors all stem from a man aged 45 to 65 who received an inactivated influenza vaccine.

This clonotype was observed a handful of times. This chain links TRBV6-2 or TRBV6-3 with TRBJ1-5; D call uncertain. The CDR3 spans 16 residues. Per the germline V gene, CDR1 is MNHEY and CDR2 is SVGEGT. Trimming shortened V by 0 bases and J by 3 bases, and 12 bases separated the two germline ends. CDR3 amino acids: CASSYSWWQDNQPQHF. The CDR3 coding sequence is TGTGCCAGCAGTTACTCGTGGTGGCAGGACAATCAGCCCCAGCATTTT.

This clonotype showed up just once. The J gene is TRBJ2-1, the V gene TRBV24-1; 12 nucleotides line up with TRBD2. The V and J ends lost 3 bases and 7 bases, in that order; junction bases with no gene match: 6. The germline V gene encodes CDR1 KGHDR and CDR2 SFDVKD. The CDR3 is 16 residues long. DNA of the CDR3: TGTGCCACCAGTGATCCTACTAGCGGGGGGTGGAATGAGCAGTTCTTC. This codes for CATSDPTSGGWNEQFF.

The chain employs TRBV7-2 and TRBJ2-3, with a possible D match to TRBD2 (6 bases). This CDR3 comprises 15 residues. The germline V gene has CDR1 SGHTA and CDR2 FQGNSA. Trimming cost V 1 base and J 2 bases, with 10 bases left between them. CDR3 residues: CASSLGAGLTDTQYF. DNA of the CDR3: TGTGCCAGCAGCTTAGGTGCGGGGCTCACAGATACGCAGTATTTT.

The genes are TRBV11-2 and TRBJ2-3; D not resolved. The V end lost 5 bases, the J end lost 1 base, and 16 bases lay between the germline ends. The germline V gene has CDR1 SGHAT and CDR2 FQNNGV. There are 16 residues in the CDR3. CDR3 coding DNA: TGTGCCAGCAGCCCTAGGCTGGGGTGGGGCACAGATACGCAGTATTTT. Translated, it gives CASSPRLGWGTDTQYF.

The chain recombines TRBV6-1 with TRBJ2-5; no definite D call. V was clipped by 4 bases and J by 2 bases, with 23 bases between them. The CDR3 runs 18 residues. CDR1 is MNHNS and CDR2 is SASEGT in the germline V gene. CDR3 DNA sequence: TGTGCCAGCAGTGGTTCTCTCTTGGCAGGCGGTGGTCAAGAGACCCAGTACTTC. Protein product: CASSGSLLAGGGQETQYF.

This clonotype appeared a few times. The V gene is TRBV24-1, the J gene TRBJ2-5; D is unclear. The CDR3 has 16 amino acids. Germline V lookup: CDR1 KGHDR, CDR2 SFDVKD. Trimming took off 0 bases at V and 5 bases at J, with 15 bases between the two ends. CDR3 sequence reads: CATSDLGSMGSETQYF. In nucleotides, the CDR3 is TGTGCCACCAGTGATTTGGGATCTATGGGCAGTGAGACCCAGTACTTC.

This sequence joins TRBV19 and TRBJ2-7; no definite D call. With 10 bases removed from V and 0 bases from J, the gap between germline ends came to 16 bases. Germline CDR1 is LNHDA and CDR2 is SQIVND (reference sequence). This CDR3 region has 14 residues. CDR3 coding DNA: TGTGCCACCAGAAGCGCGAGCAGCTCCTACGAGCAGTACTTC. Translating gives CATRSASSSYEQYF. The full variable domain, completed using reference TRBV19 and TRBJ2-7, is DGGITQSPKYLFRKEGQNVTLSCEQNLNHDAMYWYRQDPGQGLRLIYYSQIVNDFQKGDIAEGYSVSREKKESFPLTVTSAQKNPTAFYLCATRSASSSYEQYFGPGTRLTVT.

The genes are TRBV3-1 and TRBJ1-3; D possibly corresponds to TRBD1 (5 bases). This CDR3 spans 16 amino acids. Per the germline V gene, CDR1 is LGHDT and CDR2 is YNNKEL (reference sequence). The ends were cut back, 4 bases at V and 0 bases at J, with 13 bases in the middle. CDR3 region: CASSPQAYRSGNTIYF. The CDR3 region has the DNA TGTGCCAGCAGCCCACAGGCTTACCGCTCTGGAAACACCATATATTTT. The complete variable domain, with remaining parts taken from reference TRBV3-1 and TRBJ1-3, reads DTAVSQTPKYLVTQMGNDKSIKCEQNLGHDTMYWYKQDSKKFLKIMFSYNNKELIINETVPNRFSPKSPDKAHLNLHINSLELGDSAVYFCASSPQAYRSGNTIYFGEGSWLTVV.

The chain couples TRBV5-5 to TRBJ2-4; 8 nucleotides line up with TRBD1. J was trimmed by 7 bases and V by 4 bases; bases with no gene match: 7. Germline V lookup: CDR1 SGHKS, CDR2 YYEKEE (reference sequence). The CDR3 spans 14 residues. This CDR3 is CASSTRTGWNIQYF. The CDR3 DNA sequence: TGTGCCAGCAGCACCAGGACAGGGTGGAACATTCAGTACTTC.

This clonotype came up a few times. The rearrangement links TRBV15 to TRBJ2-1; TRBD1 or TRBD2 may be the D gene (5 bases each). This CDR3 has 16 amino acids. The germline V gene encodes CDR1 LNHNV and CDR2 YYDKDF (reference sequence). V lost 5 bases and J 5 bases, leaving 19 bases between the germline ends. The DNA of the CDR3 is TGTGCCACCAGCCGGAACCCGGGACGTGGCGACAATGAGCAGTTCTTC. It is translated as CATSRNPGRGDNEQFF.

The chain employs TRBV9 and TRBJ2-3; TRBD2 matches 10 bases. The CDR3 sequence is 17 residues long. Germline V CDR1 and CDR2: SGDLS, YYNGEE. The ends lost 4 bases at V and 4 bases at J; junction bases unmatched: 12. CDR3 nucleotides: TGTGCCAGCAGCCCCCCGAGGGCTAGCGGGAGAGCAGATACGCAGTATTTT. Translating gives CASSPPRASGRADTQYF.

V gene TRBV4-3 combines with J gene TRBJ2-1, with D tentatively TRBD2 (6 bases). CDR1 and CDR2 (germline): LGHNA, YSLEER. V shed 2 bases and J shed 4 bases, with 18 bases lying between them. This CDR3 comprises 17 residues. The CDR3 region is CASSQKTSLRGYNEQFF. In nucleotides, the CDR3 is TGCGCCAGCAGCCAAAAAACCAGCCTCCGGGGGTACAATGAGCAGTTCTTC.

About this clonotype: One end of the junction varies from germline; a read error may be responsible. This rearrangement joins TRBV5-1 to TRBJ2-3; D not resolved. In germline, CDR1 is SGHRS, CDR2 YFSETQ. The CDR3 is made up of 13 amino acids. This CDR3 reads CASSWGGTDTQYF. The DNA for the CDR3 is TGTGCCAGCAGCTGGGGTGGGACAGATACGCAGTATTTT.

In this sample, this clonotype turned up a few times. This chain joins TRBV10-3 and TRBJ2-3, with D tentatively TRBD1 (5 bases). The CDR3 spans 21 residues. From germline, CDR1 is ENHRY and CDR2 SYGVKD. V was pared by 0 bases and J by 0 bases, with 25 bases between. The CDR3 is CAISESEVVLRTLNSTDTQYF. The CDR3 bases are TGTGCCATCAGTGAGTCGGAAGTAGTTTTACGGACATTAAATAGCACAGATACGCAGTATTTT.

Only a few counts were recorded for this clonotype. V usage is TRBV7-9 and J usage is TRBJ2-5, with 7 positions matching TRBD1. Germline-derived CDR1 and CDR2 are SEHNR and FQNEAQ (reference sequence). This CDR3 has 16 residues. With V trimmed by 5 bases and J by 1 base, 10 bases remained unmatched. The CDR3 loop is CASSILKGTVQETQYF. The CDR3 DNA reads as TGTGCCAGCAGCATACTGAAAGGGACAGTCCAAGAGACCCAGTACTTC.

V gene TRBV7-8 combines with J gene TRBJ1-5; TRBD1 agrees at 7 bases. With V trimmed by 5 bases and J by 4 bases, 8 bases remained unmatched. The CDR3 is 15 amino acids. Germline-derived CDR1 and CDR2 are SGHVS and FQNEAQ. The CDR3 region has the DNA TGTGCCAGCAGCCCGGGACAGTCCTCGAATCAGCCCCAGCATTTT. This translates into CASSPGQSSNQPQHF.

This rearrangement joins TRBV20-1 to TRBJ1-1; 8 bases map to TRBD1. The germline V gene encodes CDR1 DFQATT and CDR2 SNEGSKA (reference sequence). This CDR3 is 11 amino acids long. J lost 11 bases, V lost 5 bases, and 7 bases had no gene match. The CDR3 DNA sequence: TGCAGTGCTGCCGGACAGGGTGGGGCTTTCTTT. This codes for CSAAGQGGAFF.

This clonotype is medium-sized in the sample. The chain carries TRBV12-3 or TRBV12-4 and TRBJ1-2; D possibly corresponds to TRBD1 (6 bases). The CDR3 is 13 amino acids. Trimming removed 6 bases from V and 4 bases from J, with 12 bases in between. The CDR3 bases are TGTGCCAGCAGCCGCGACAGGATCTATGGCTACACCTTC. It codes for CASSRDRIYGYTF.

This clonotype showed up just once. The chain employs TRBV29-1 and TRBJ2-5; D might be TRBD2 (5 bases). Trimming removed 3 bases from V and 5 bases from J, with 10 bases in between. The V gene's germline CDR1 is SQVTM and CDR2 ANQGSEA. The CDR3 length is 12 residues. CDR3 in DNA: TGCAGCGTTGATGGGCTAGCTGAGACCCAGTACTTC. It translates to CSVDGLAETQYF.

This chain's CDR3 is CASGSPRQREQYF. The CDR3 DNA is TGCGCCAGCGGATCCCCTAGGCAGAGAGAGCAGTACTTC. J is TRBJ2-7 and V is TRBV5-1; D is ambiguous. This CDR3 is built from 13 residues. Trimming shortened V by 7 bases and J by 7 bases, and 18 bases separated the two germline ends. Germline V CDR1 and CDR2: SGHRS, YFSETQ.

Details on this clonotype: The junction does not match germline at one end; this may be a read error. The V call is TRBV6-1, the J call TRBJ2-7; no reliable D call. This CDR3 is built from 12 residues. Germline V CDR1 and CDR2: MNHNS, SASEGT. The CDR3 nucleotides read TGTGCCAGCAGTGAAGCAACATCCCGACCCCATTTC. This encodes CASSEATSRPHF.

V and J are TRBV21-1 and TRBJ2-7; the table's D call of TRBD1 was not tested on the DNA. TRBV21-1 is marked as a pseudogene. The CDR3 contains 15 residues. The CDR3: CASSKGGQDSYEQYF. DNA of the CDR3: TGTGCCAGCAGCAAAGGGGGACAGGACTCCTACGAGCAGTACTTC.

On this clonotype itself: Since a much larger clone is just one base distant, this may be a read error. No conserved phenylalanine or tryptophan is present at the end of the CDR3, so a read error is the likely explanation. V usage is TRBV24-1 and J usage is TRBJ2-1; TRBD2 agrees at 9 bases. Unmatched junction bases numbered 7, after V lost 2 bases and J lost 9 bases. The CDR3 is 15 residues long. Germline values: CDR1 KGHDR, CDR2 SFDVKD. CDR3 sequence: CATSDWASGIGEQFI. CDR3 DNA: TGTGCCACCAGTGATTGGGCTAGCGGGATTGGTGAGCAGTTCATC.

The gene calls are TRBV20-1 and TRBJ2-7; 7 bases agree with TRBD1. Trimming cost V 0 bases and J 3 bases; bases outside gene matches: 5. The length of the CDR3 is 14 residues. Germline CDR1 DFQATT, CDR2 SNEGSKA (reference sequence). CDR3 in amino acids: CSARDETGIYEQYF. DNA of the CDR3: TGCAGTGCTAGAGACGAGACAGGGATCTACGAGCAGTACTTC.

V usage is TRBV7-8 and J usage is TRBJ2-4; D uncertain. This CDR3 has 13 amino acids. Germline V gene data show CDR1 as SGHVS and CDR2 as FQNEAQ. V was shortened by 2 bases and J by 6 bases, with 8 bases between the two germline ends. The CDR3 DNA reads as TGTGCCAGCAGCTTACAGGTTGGAAACATTCAGTACTTC. It is translated as CASSLQVGNIQYF.

The genes are TRBV12-3 or TRBV12-4 and TRBJ1-6; a weak D match, TRBD1 (6 bases). Trimming took 6 bases from V and 9 from J, leaving 9 bases between them. The CDR3 totals 12 residues. CDR3 amino acids: CASRQGLSPLHF. The CDR3 DNA reads TGTGCCAGCAGGCAGGGGCTTTCACCCCTCCACTTT.